One T cell receptor beta chain is described in this entry. Its target is unknown. The data derive from a study of T-cell reconstitution after alpha-beta-depleted transplantation in children. Study-wide points: Diversity of TCRbeta at day 60 was high in some patients, arising from surviving recipient T cells and thymic progenitors.

It was with unique molecular identifiers that the TCRbeta library was prepared. TCRdb re-called the PCR reads through MiXCR, storing one row per CDR3 protein. The table includes about 200,000 distinct CDR3 sequences, approximately 19% detected once. Germline trimming cut 1 base from V and 3 bases from J; bases unmatched to any gene: 9. Germline V gene data show CDR1 as MGHDK and CDR2 as SYGVNS. There are 16 residues in the CDR3. The clonotype comes from a male patient aged 2 to 10 who had a stem cell transplant for acute lymphoblastic leukemia, so the T cells may come from the graft donor. This chain joins TRBV25-1 and TRBJ2-7; TRBD1 matches at 7 bases. This sample comprised PBMCs, mostly from graft donor cells, obtained 360 days after TCRalphabeta/CD19-depleted stem cell transplant. The CDR3 bases are TGTGCCAGCAGTGAATTCACACAGGGGCCTTACTACGAGCAGTACTTC. It is translated as CASSEFTQGPYYEQYF.